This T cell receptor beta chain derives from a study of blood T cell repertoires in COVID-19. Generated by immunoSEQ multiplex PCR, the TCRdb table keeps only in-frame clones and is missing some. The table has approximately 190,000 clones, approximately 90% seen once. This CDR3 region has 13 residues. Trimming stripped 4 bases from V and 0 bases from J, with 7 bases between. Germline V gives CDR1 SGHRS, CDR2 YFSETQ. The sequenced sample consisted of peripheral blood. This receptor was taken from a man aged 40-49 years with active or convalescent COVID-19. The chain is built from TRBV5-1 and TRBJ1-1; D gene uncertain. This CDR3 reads CASSPSVNTEAFF. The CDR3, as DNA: TGCGCCAGCAGCCCGTCGGTGAACACTGAAGCTTTCTTT.